This TCR beta chain was profiled in a study of blood T cells in healthy people across ages. Together with a sample-barcoded 5' primer, a J-beta primer mix was included in a second PCR lasting about 6 to 11 cycles. MiXCR was run by TCRdb on the 5' RACE reads, yielding one entry per CDR3 protein. The table lists 1,500,000 or so distinct CDR3 sequences, approximately 43% of them singletons. V dropped 2 bases and J dropped 6 bases, with 14 bases sitting between them. The germline CDR1 and CDR2 sequences are SGHDT and YYEEEE. This CDR3 comprises 15 residues. The J gene is TRBJ1-4, the V gene TRBV5-6, with D possibly TRBD1 on 6 matching bases. The receptor was derived from a young woman in good health. Sequencing input: blood. Here the CDR3 DNA reads TGTGCCAGCAGCTTCACGGACAGTCGGTATGAAAAACTGTTTTTT. It yields the protein CASSFTDSRYEKLFF.